The 9 T cell receptor beta chains in this list originate from one sample, sequenced in a study of T cells in Graves' hyperthyroidism and ophthalmopathy. TCR beta CDR3 regions were amplified from RNA. Researchers ran a first-round RT-PCR on the TCR CDR3 using the HTBI primer set. Each CDR3 protein is one row after TCRdb ran MiXCR on the multiplex PCR reads. The sample holds a few hundred thousand distinct CDR3 sequences, approximately 16% seen once. The sequenced sample consisted of blood. Receptors originate from a woman aged 40 to 49 with Graves' ophthalmopathy.

The rearrangement uses TRBV12-3 or TRBV12-4 and TRBJ1-2; D might be TRBD1 (5 bases). V was cut by 3 bases and J by 4 bases, with 9 bases left in between. The CDR3 is 13 residues long. The CDR3 loop is CASSFQGSYGYTF. The CDR3 region has the DNA TGTGCCAGCAGTTTTCAGGGCTCCTATGGCTACACCTTC.

The chain recombines TRBV5-4 with TRBJ2-3, with 12 bases that match TRBD2. V shed 4 bases, J shed 7 bases, and the junction held 7 bases outside the gene matches. The CDR3 is 15 amino acids. Germline V CDR1 and CDR2: SGHNT, YYREEE (reference sequence). The CDR3 reads CASSLTSGGHNTQYF. CDR3 coding DNA: TGTGCCAGCAGCCTTACTAGCGGGGGGCATAATACGCAGTATTTT.

This clonotype was picked up a small number of times. The V and J genes are TRBV12-3 or TRBV12-4 and TRBJ2-3; the D is unclear. The ends were cut back, 6 bases at V and 1 base at J, with 14 bases in the middle. This CDR3 region has 15 residues. The CDR3 region is CASSLLNRGTDTQYF. CDR3 DNA: TGTGCCAGCAGCCTACTAAATCGTGGCACAGATACGCAGTATTTT.

This clonotype was observed at least ten times. The CDR3 sequence is CASSSSRDSSSYEQYF. The CDR3 DNA follows: TGCGCCAGCAGCTCAAGCCGGGACAGCTCTTCCTACGAGCAGTACTTC. V and J are TRBV5-1 and TRBJ2-7; TRBD1 agrees at 7 bases. The CDR3 covers 16 residues. Losses at the gene ends were 3 bases for V and 1 base for J; bases not matched to a gene: 10. Germline V CDR1 and CDR2: SGHRS, YFSETQ.

The J gene is TRBJ2-3, the V gene TRBV19; the D is unclear. The germline gives CDR1 LNHDA, CDR2 SQIVND (reference sequence). V lost 6 bases and J lost 2, with 9 bases in between. The CDR3 has 13 amino acids. This CDR3 reads CASRPSPTDTQYF. For the CDR3, the DNA is TGTGCCAGTAGACCGTCCCCCACAGATACGCAGTATTTT. Filled out from reference TRBV19 and TRBJ2-3, the complete variable domain reads DGGITQSPKYLFRKEGQNVTLSCEQNLNHDAMYWYRQDPGQGLRLIYYSQIVNDFQKGDIAEGYSVSREKKESFPLTVTSAQKNPTAFYLCASRPSPTDTQYFGPGTRLTVL.

This clonotype came up a few times. V usage is TRBV10-3 and J usage is TRBJ1-2; D uncertain. Germline V CDR1 and CDR2: ENHRY, SYGVKD. The CDR3 sequence is 13 residues long. V lost 7 bases and J 5 bases, leaving 14 bases between the germline ends. This CDR3 reads CAINPLPRYGYTF. CDR3 DNA: TGTGCCATCAATCCCCTACCCCGATATGGCTACACCTTC.

This clonotype showed up many times. The rearrangement uses TRBV18 and TRBJ1-1; 8 nucleotides match TRBD1. This CDR3 contains 16 residues. Trimming removed 4 bases from V and 0 bases from J; junction bases left unmatched: 7. Germline loops: CDR1 KGHSH, CDR2 LQKENI. The CDR3 nucleotides read TGTGCCAGCTCACGTGGGACAGGAGATTTGAACACTGAAGCTTTCTTT. Translation: CASSRGTGDLNTEAFF. The variable domain in full, with the rest retrieved from reference TRBV18 and TRBJ1-1, is NAGVMQNPRHLVRRRGQEARLRCSPMKGHSHVYWYRQLPEEGLKFMVYLQKENIIDESGMPKERFSAEFPKEGPSILRIQQVVRGDSAAYFCASSRGTGDLNTEAFFGQGTRLTVV.

This rearrangement joins TRBV7-2 to TRBJ1-2, with a tentative D call TRBD1 (6 bases). V dropped 4 bases and J dropped 4 bases, with 16 bases sitting between them. The CDR3 totals 15 residues. The germline gives CDR1 SGHTA, CDR2 FQGNSA. The CDR3 DNA follows: TGTGCCAGCAGCTCAGGGACATCCTACCTCTATGGCTACACCTTC. It translates to CASSSGTSYLYGYTF.

This clonotype was counted many times. This chain's CDR3 is CASSLAGARTGELFF. CDR3 nucleotide sequence: TGTGCCAGCAGTTTGGCGGGGGCGAGGACCGGGGAGCTGTTTTTT. The chain combines TRBV12-3 or TRBV12-4 with TRBJ2-2; D might be TRBD2 (7 bases). The CDR3 sequence is 15 residues long. V lost 3 bases and J 5 bases, leaving 13 bases between the germline ends.